Below, 17 T cell receptor beta chains from the same sample are listed, as sequenced in a study of STAT5B mutations in CD4+ large granular lymphocyte leukemia (dated by TCRdb to between 2021 and 2024). The library was made by the immunoSEQ multiplex PCR assay. TCRdb stores this immuneACCESS table with in-frame sequences only. Part of the clones is absent; in the studies checked, under half of the shortfall reflects unresolved V genes, and no reason is known for the rest. Here the sample has 25,000 to 35,000 clones; 65% to 85% occur a single time. Of the sample, approximately 6.2% is held by the ten largest clones. The material sequenced was CD4+ T cells from blood buffy coats. Every receptor here comes from a human donor in good health.

This chain joins TRBV7-8 and TRBJ2-7, with TRBD2 identical over 9 bases. CDR3 length: 18 residues. Germline V CDR1 and CDR2: SGHVS, FQNEAQ. V was clipped by 1 base and J by 8 bases; unmatched bases: 18. The CDR3 DNA is TGTGCCAGCAGCTTAGGGGCTGCGGGGGGGGCCCTGACTGGGCAGCAGTACTTC. Translation gives CASSLGAAGGALTGQQYF.

V and J are TRBV15 and TRBJ2-2; TRBD2 aligns across 7 bases. This CDR3 has 14 amino acids. Looked up from germline, CDR1 is LNHNV and CDR2 is YYDKDF (reference sequence). V lost 5 bases, J lost 2 bases, and 2 bases stayed unmatched. CDR3 DNA: TGTGCCACCAGCGGGGGGGTCAACACCGGGGAGCTGTTTTTT. This codes for CATSGGVNTGELFF.

V and J are TRBV25-1 and TRBJ2-5; 11 positions match TRBD1. Trimming removed 4 bases from V and 3 bases from J; junction bases left unmatched: 4. The CDR3 runs 15 residues. Germline CDR1 is MGHDK and CDR2 is SYGVNS. CDR3 DNA sequence: TGTGCCAGCAGTGCACGGACAGGGGGCGAAGAGACCCAGTACTTC. Translated: CASSARTGGEETQYF.

V usage is TRBV19 and J usage is TRBJ1-5, with a possible D match to TRBD1 (6 bases). This CDR3 spans 18 amino acids. Deletions cut 7 bases from V and 3 bases from J, with 25 bases between. Germline CDR1 LNHDA, CDR2 SQIVND (reference sequence). The chain's CDR3 is CASTEIRGPSRINQPQHF. The CDR3 DNA sequence: TGTGCCAGTACCGAGATTCGGGGGCCCAGCCGAATCAATCAGCCCCAGCATTTT. Combining the CDR3 with reference TRBV19 and TRBJ1-5 gives the whole variable domain DGGITQSPKYLFRKEGQNVTLSCEQNLNHDAMYWYRQDPGQGLRLIYYSQIVNDFQKGDIAEGYSVSREKKESFPLTVTSAQKNPTAFYLCASTEIRGPSRINQPQHFGDGTRLSIL.

The sample holds a few counts of this clone. The rearrangement joins TRBV10-3 to TRBJ1-1; 8 bases line up with TRBD1. This CDR3 is 14 amino acids long. V shed 6 bases, J shed 5 bases, and the junction held 8 bases outside the gene matches. Looked up from germline, CDR1 is ENHRY and CDR2 is SYGVKD. The CDR3 DNA follows: TGTGCCATCAGCCCAGGACAGGGAAAAACTGAAGCTTTCTTT. This codes for CAISPGQGKTEAFF.

A few counts support this clone. The chain couples TRBV2 to TRBJ1-5; no reliable D call. The CDR3 has 16 residues. CDR1 SNHLY and CDR2 FYNNEI come from the germline V gene. The germline V and J ends were trimmed by 9 bases and 0 bases, with 18 bases remaining between them. CDR3 sequence (DNA): TGTGCCAGTACTCTCGGGTCAGGCTATAGCAATCAGCCCCAGCATTTT. Amino acid sequence: CASTLGSGYSNQPQHF. The full variable domain, completed using reference TRBV2 and TRBJ1-5, is EPEVTQTPSHQVTQMGQEVILRCVPISNHLYFYWYRQILGQKVEFLVSFYNNEISEKSEIFDDQFSVERPDGSNFTLKIRSTKLEDSAMYFCASTLGSGYSNQPQHFGDGTRLSIL.

The chain's CDR3 is CASSFLRGSSYNEQFF. As DNA, the CDR3 is TGTGCCAGCAGTTTCTTGAGGGGGAGCTCCTACAATGAGCAGTTCTTC. V and J are TRBV28 and TRBJ2-1, with a weak D call TRBD1 (6 bases). Per the germline V gene, CDR1 is MDHEN and CDR2 is SYDVKM. The ends were cut back, 3 bases at V and 0 bases at J, with 12 bases in the middle. This CDR3 region has 16 residues.

The rearrangement links TRBV6-6 to TRBJ1-2; perhaps TRBD1 as D (5 bases). Looked up from germline, CDR1 is MNHNY and CDR2 is SVGAGI (reference sequence). V was clipped by 0 bases and J by 6 bases, with 8 bases between them. The CDR3 is 13 residues long. The CDR3 sequence: CASSYSAGHGYTF. The CDR3 DNA sequence: TGTGCCAGCAGTTACTCGGCAGGGCATGGCTACACCTTC.

The chain is built from TRBV30 and TRBJ1-2; 8 nucleotides line up with TRBD1. CDR3 length equals 17 residues. Germline values: CDR1 GTSNPN, CDR2 SVGIG (reference sequence). J gave up 0 bases and V 2 bases, and 11 bases lay outside the gene matches. The CDR3 region has the DNA TGTGCCTGGAGTCAACAGGGGGGACATGAAACTAACTATGGCTACACCTTC. Translated: CAWSQQGGHETNYGYTF. The full variable domain, rest sourced from reference TRBV30 and TRBJ1-2, is SQTIHQWPATLVQPVGSPLSLECTVEGTSNPNLYWYRQAAGRGLQLLFYSVGIGQISSEVPQNLSASRPQDRQFILSSKKLLLSDSGFYLCAWSQQGGHETNYGYTFGSGTRLTVV.

The chain employs TRBV11-2 and TRBJ2-2; perhaps D is TRBD1 or TRBD2 (5 bases each). CDR1 is SGHAT, CDR2 FQNNGV, per germline. Between the trimmed V and J ends, which lost 1 base and 2 bases, there was a span of 14 bases. This CDR3 has 17 residues. In nucleotides, the CDR3 is TGTGCCAGCAGCTTAGTGGGACCGGGTCTCAACACCGGGGAGCTGTTTTTT. Encoded protein: CASSLVGPGLNTGELFF.

The chain couples TRBV29-1 to TRBJ2-5; no reliable D call. There are 10 residues in the CDR3. CDR1 and CDR2 (germline): SQVTM, ANQGSEA. V lost 7 bases and J lost 2, with 5 bases in between. The CDR3, as DNA: TGCAGCGCCACGCAAGAGACCCAGTACTTC. This codes for CSATQETQYF.

The J gene is TRBJ1-5, the V gene TRBV7-2; a possible D gene is TRBD1 (5 bases). The V gene lost 3 bases and the J gene lost 6 bases, with 12 bases spanning the gap. Germline V gene data show CDR1 as SGHTA and CDR2 as FQGNSA. The CDR3 extends over 14 amino acids. The CDR3 spells CASSFAGMGQPQHF. The CDR3 DNA sequence: TGTGCCAGCAGCTTTGCAGGGATGGGTCAGCCCCAGCATTTT.

The chain employs TRBV5-1 and TRBJ1-3; tentative D call: TRBD1 (5 bases). V lost 8 bases to trimming and J lost 1 base, with 16 bases between them. This CDR3 contains 15 residues. Germline CDR1 is SGHRS and CDR2 is YFSETQ. In nucleotides, the CDR3 is TGCGCCAGTACTCCGGGGGAATCATCTGGAAACACCATATATTTT. Translating gives CASTPGESSGNTIYF.

This rearrangement joins TRBV9 to TRBJ2-3, with D tentatively TRBD1 (5 bases). Germline-derived CDR1 and CDR2 are SGDLS and YYNGEE. V gave up 1 base and J gave up 4 bases, with 13 bases separating them. This CDR3 region has 15 residues. This CDR3 reads CASSVSQGGPDTQYF. The CDR3 coding sequence is TGTGCCAGCAGCGTAAGCCAGGGCGGTCCAGATACGCAGTATTTT.

The chain has TRBV6-5 and TRBJ2-2; 7 bases map to TRBD1. Germline CDR1 is MNHEY and CDR2 is SVGAGI. The CDR3 length is 15 residues. Trimming at V came to 5 bases and at J to 2 bases, leaving 5 bases not matched to a gene. CDR3: CASSQDRINTGELFF. Here the CDR3 DNA reads TGTGCCAGCAGTCAGGACAGGATAAACACCGGGGAGCTGTTTTTT.

The V and J genes are TRBV10-3 and TRBJ1-1, with D possibly TRBD1 on 6 matching bases. The germline V and J ends were trimmed by 2 bases and 2 bases, with 9 bases remaining between them. Germline V lookup: CDR1 ENHRY, CDR2 SYGVKD. This CDR3 has 14 amino acids. CDR3 nucleotide sequence: TGTGCCATCAGTGAGAGGGGGGTCAACACTGAAGCTTTCTTT. Translated: CAISERGVNTEAFF.

The chain joins TRBV6-6 to TRBJ1-4; 7 bases align to TRBD1. The CDR3 sequence is 14 residues long. Germline V gene lookup returns CDR1 MNHNY and CDR2 SVGAGI (reference sequence). The ends lost 5 bases at V and 1 base at J; junction bases unmatched: 1. CDR3 sequence reads: CASSRQGTNEKLFF. The CDR3 nucleotides are TGTGCCAGCAGTAGACAGGGAACTAATGAAAAACTGTTTTTT.